One and the same sample provided the 19 T cell receptor beta chains below, sequenced in a study of control samples from healthy donors and cancer patients. Clones were sequenced by immunoSEQ multiplex PCR, and TCRdb holds only the in-frame ones, with some missing. The sample consists of 150,000 to 200,000 clones, 80% to 95% of them appearing once. The sequenced sample was blood. Every receptor here comes from a woman aged 25-40 years in good health.

The V call is TRBV7-2, the J call TRBJ2-7; D is possibly TRBD1 (6 bases). Germline V gives CDR1 SGHTA, CDR2 FQGNSA. The germline V and J ends were trimmed by 3 bases and 5 bases, with 11 bases remaining between them. The CDR3 contains 13 residues. The CDR3 DNA follows: TGTGCCAGCAGCTTTTACAGGGACCACGAGCAGTACTTC. This sequence encodes CASSFYRDHEQYF.

The chain recombines TRBV7-2 with TRBJ2-7; D is possibly TRBD1 (6 bases). The CDR3 has 15 residues. Germline V gene lookup returns CDR1 SGHTA and CDR2 FQGNSA. With 1 base removed from V and 8 bases from J, the gap between germline ends came to 18 bases. The CDR3 region is CASSLVVGPWDKQYF. DNA for the CDR3: TGTGCCAGCAGCTTAGTTGTGGGCCCCTGGGACAAGCAGTACTTC.

The chain joins TRBV6-1 to TRBJ2-7; no clear D gene. Germline V gene sequence: CDR1 MNHNS, CDR2 SASEGT. The CDR3 loop spans 11 amino acids. V was trimmed by 4 bases and J by 3 bases, leaving 4 bases between them. Here the CDR3 DNA reads TGTGCCAGCAGTGGGGGCTACGAGCAGTACTTC. Its translation is CASSGGYEQYF.

The chain couples TRBV12-5 to TRBJ2-7, with TRBD2 identical over 10 bases. V lost 0 bases to trimming and J lost 5 bases; unmatched junction nucleotides: 7. Germline CDR1 reads LGHNT; CDR2 reads FRNRAP. The CDR3 covers 16 residues. This CDR3 reads CASGLVPSGSWNEQYF. The CDR3 DNA reads TGTGCTAGTGGTTTGGTACCTAGCGGGAGTTGGAACGAGCAGTACTTC.

The V gene is TRBV13, the J gene TRBJ2-7, with D possibly being TRBD1 (5 bases). The CDR3 runs 17 residues. With 0 bases removed from V and 0 bases from J, the gap between germline ends came to 15 bases. Per the germline V gene, CDR1 is PRHDT and CDR2 is FYEKMQ (reference sequence). The CDR3 DNA sequence: TGTGCCAGCAGCTTAGGAGGTAGGGGCGGAAGCTCCTACGAGCAGTACTTC. Translation gives CASSLGGRGGSSYEQYF.

This chain connects TRBV7-3 to TRBJ2-2; D possibly matches TRBD1 or TRBD2 (5 bases each). Trimming removed 7 bases from V and 0 bases from J, with 9 bases in between. Germline lookup yields CDR1 SGHTA and CDR2 FQGTGA. The CDR3 consists of 14 residues. The CDR3 nucleotides are TGTGCCAGCACTGGGACCCCGAACACCGGGGAGCTGTTTTTT. Translation gives CASTGTPNTGELFF.

The chain carries TRBV2 and TRBJ1-1; no clear D gene. Germline CDR1 reads SNHLY; CDR2 reads FYNNEI. CDR3 length: 13 amino acids. V was pared by 0 bases and J by 8 bases, with 10 bases between. This CDR3 reads CASSEATTREAFF. Here the CDR3 DNA reads TGTGCCAGCAGTGAAGCTACGACAAGGGAAGCTTTCTTT. The variable domain in full, with the rest retrieved from reference TRBV2 and TRBJ1-1, is EPEVTQTPSHQVTQMGQEVILRCVPISNHLYFYWYRQILGQKVEFLVSFYNNEISEKSEIFDDQFSVERPDGSNFTLKIRSTKLEDSAMYFCASSEATTREAFFGQGTRLTVV.

This clone came up once. V and J are TRBV10-2 and TRBJ1-5; D gene ambiguous. V was cut by 6 bases and J by 0 bases, with 9 bases left in between. From germline, CDR1 is WSHSY and CDR2 SAAADI. The CDR3 is made up of 14 amino acids. CDR3 sequence reads: CASRADLSNQPQHF. CDR3 nucleotides: TGCGCCAGCAGAGCGGACCTTAGCAATCAGCCCCAGCATTTT.

V gene TRBV12-3 or TRBV12-4 combines with J gene TRBJ1-5; D remains ambiguous. The CDR3 spans 12 residues. V shed 5 bases and J shed 7 bases, with 9 bases lying between them. In nucleotides, the CDR3 is TGTGCCAGCAGTCCCTTCGGGCAGCCCCAGCATTTT. Protein sequence: CASSPFGQPQHF.

CDR3 in amino acids: CASNRDWQETQYF. CDR3 coding DNA: TGTGCCAGCAACCGGGACTGGCAAGAGACCCAGTACTTC. This chain uses TRBV2 with TRBJ2-5; D might be TRBD2 (6 bases). The CDR3 totals 13 residues. V was clipped by 7 bases and J by 2 bases, with 11 bases between them. Germline V lookup: CDR1 SNHLY, CDR2 FYNNEI.

The genes are TRBV27 and TRBJ2-1; perhaps TRBD1 as D (5 bases). CDR1 and CDR2 from the germline V gene are MNHEY and SMNVEV (reference sequence). Trimming pared 5 bases from V and 7 bases from J, leaving 9 bases between. CDR3 length: 12 residues. CDR3 sequence (DNA): TGTGCCAGCAGTCGAACAGGTAATGAGCAGTTCTTC. Its translation: CASSRTGNEQFF.

This clone appeared once. For the CDR3, the DNA is TGTGCCAGCAGCCCTTTAGGACACTACTATAGCAATCAGCCCCAGCATTTT. Translating it yields CASSPLGHYYSNQPQHF. This chain joins TRBV9 and TRBJ1-5; tentatively, D is TRBD1 (5 bases). The V and J ends lost 4 bases and 0 bases respectively, with 17 bases between them. The CDR3 runs to 17 residues. CDR1 is SGDLS, CDR2 YYNGEE, per germline. Based on the CDR3 plus reference TRBV9 and TRBJ1-5, the full variable domain is DSGVTQTPKHLITATGQRVTLRCSPRSGDLSVYWYQQSLDQGLQFLIQYYNGEERAKGNILERFSAQQFPDLHSELNLSSLELGDSALYFCASSPLGHYYSNQPQHFGDGTRLSIL.

Note on this clone: The same CDR3 is also encoded by other DNA sequences in this sample. The rearrangement joins TRBV9 to TRBJ2-1; either TRBD1 or TRBD2 may fit D (5 bases each). V lost 6 bases to trimming and J lost 2 bases, with 12 bases between them. Germline-derived CDR1 and CDR2 are SGDLS and YYNGEE. This CDR3 has 14 residues. The CDR3 DNA follows: TGTGCCAGCAACCCCCTGGGGGCCTACAATGAGCAGTTCTTC. This sequence encodes CASNPLGAYNEQFF.

V is TRBV5-4 and J is TRBJ2-1, with TRBD2 matching over 13 bases. This CDR3 comprises 15 residues. With 5 bases clipped from V and 9 bases from J, the junction kept 8 bases outside the gene matches. Germline V CDR1 and CDR2: SGHNT, YYREEE (reference sequence). CDR3: CASSLGLAGVGEQFF. CDR3 bases: TGTGCCAGCAGTTTAGGACTAGCGGGAGTCGGTGAGCAGTTCTTC.

The V call is TRBV2, the J call TRBJ1-1, with a possible D match to TRBD1 (5 bases). V was clipped by 4 bases and J by 1 base, with 7 bases between them. Germline V gene sequence: CDR1 SNHLY, CDR2 FYNNEI. This CDR3 contains 13 residues. The CDR3 spells CASSADRNTEAFF. In DNA form, the CDR3 reads TGTGCCAGCAGTGCCGACAGGAACACTGAAGCTTTCTTT.

V is TRBV30 and J is TRBJ2-7; 7 bases fit TRBD1. With 1 base clipped from V and 1 base from J, the junction kept 4 bases outside the gene matches. The germline V gene encodes CDR1 GTSNPN and CDR2 SVGIG (reference sequence). This CDR3 has 14 residues. In nucleotides, the CDR3 is TGTGCCTGGAGTGGCCGGGACAGTTCCTACGAGCAGTACTTC. Translating it yields CAWSGRDSSYEQYF.

The V and J genes are TRBV9 and TRBJ1-3; perhaps TRBD1 as D (6 bases). The germline V gene has CDR1 SGDLS and CDR2 YYNGEE. V lost 3 bases and J lost 3, with 16 bases in between. This CDR3 has 16 amino acids. CDR3 DNA sequence: TGTGCCAGCAGCGCCAGATCTACAGGGAGTGGAAACACCATATATTTT. It encodes CASSARSTGSGNTIYF.

The chain recombines TRBV3-1 (or the pseudogene TRBV3-2) with TRBJ1-1; 7 nucleotides match TRBD1. In germline, CDR1 is LGHDT, CDR2 YNNKEL (reference sequence). The CDR3 sequence is 16 residues long. The trim removed 0 bases at V and 1 base at J, leaving 5 bases unmatched. CDR3 amino acids: CASSQEEQGRNTEAFF. CDR3 DNA sequence: TGTGCCAGCAGCCAAGAGGAACAGGGGAGGAACACTGAAGCTTTCTTT.

CDR3 region: CASSSTGTADTQYF. The DNA of the CDR3 is TGTGCCAGCAGCTCGACAGGGACCGCGGATACGCAGTATTTT. This rearrangement joins TRBV5-4 to TRBJ2-3; 7 bases align to TRBD1. CDR3 length: 14 residues. J lost 6 bases, V lost 3 bases, and 7 bases had no gene match. Germline CDR1 reads SGHNT; CDR2 reads YYREEE (reference sequence).